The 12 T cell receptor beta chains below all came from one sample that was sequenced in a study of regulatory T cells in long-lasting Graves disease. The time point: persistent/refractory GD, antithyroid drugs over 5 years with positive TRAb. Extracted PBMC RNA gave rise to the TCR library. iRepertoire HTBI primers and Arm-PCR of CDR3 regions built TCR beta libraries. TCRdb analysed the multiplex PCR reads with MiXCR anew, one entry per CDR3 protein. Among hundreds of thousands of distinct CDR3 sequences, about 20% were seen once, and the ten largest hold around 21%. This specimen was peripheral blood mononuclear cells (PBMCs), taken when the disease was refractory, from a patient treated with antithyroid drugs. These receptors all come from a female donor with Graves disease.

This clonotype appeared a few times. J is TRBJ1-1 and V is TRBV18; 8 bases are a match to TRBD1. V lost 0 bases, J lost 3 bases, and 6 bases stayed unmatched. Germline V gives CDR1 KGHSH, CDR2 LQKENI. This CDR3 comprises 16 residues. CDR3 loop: CASSPPVNRGYTEAFF. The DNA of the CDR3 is TGTGCCAGCTCACCACCCGTGAACAGGGGGTACACTGAAGCTTTCTTT.

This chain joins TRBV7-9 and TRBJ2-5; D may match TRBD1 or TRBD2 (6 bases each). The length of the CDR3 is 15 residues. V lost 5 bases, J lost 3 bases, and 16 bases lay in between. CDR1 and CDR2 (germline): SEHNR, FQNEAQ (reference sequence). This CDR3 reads CASSKLAWDKETQYF. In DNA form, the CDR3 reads TGTGCCAGCAGCAAACTAGCTTGGGACAAAGAGACCCAGTACTTC. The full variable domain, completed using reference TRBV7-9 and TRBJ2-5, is DTGVSQNPRHKITKRGQNVTFRCDPISEHNRLYWYRQTLGQGPEFLTYFQNEAQLEKSRLLSDRFSAERPKGSFSTLEIQRTEQGDSAMYLCASSKLAWDKETQYFGPGTRLLVL.

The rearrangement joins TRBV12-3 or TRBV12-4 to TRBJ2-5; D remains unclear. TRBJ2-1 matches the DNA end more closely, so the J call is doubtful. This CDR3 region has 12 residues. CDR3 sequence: CASRGITVEQFF. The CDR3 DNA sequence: TGTGCCAGCAGGGGGATTACGGTTGAGCAGTTCTTC.

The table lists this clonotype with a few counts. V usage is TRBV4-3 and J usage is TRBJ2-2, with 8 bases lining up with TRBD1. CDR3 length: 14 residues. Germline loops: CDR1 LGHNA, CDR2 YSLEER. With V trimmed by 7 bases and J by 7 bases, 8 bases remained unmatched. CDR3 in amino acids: CASTSDRESGELFF. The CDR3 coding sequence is TGCGCCAGCACCTCGGACAGGGAGAGCGGGGAGCTGTTTTTT.

The DNA for the CDR3 is TGTGCCAGCAGTTCACACCCGAACACTGAAGCTTTCTTT. Its protein product is CASSSHPNTEAFF. This chain joins TRBV6-5 and TRBJ1-1, with D uncertain. Deletions cut 4 bases from V and 1 base from J, with 7 bases between. The CDR3 has 13 amino acids. Germline loops: CDR1 MNHEY, CDR2 SVGAGI.

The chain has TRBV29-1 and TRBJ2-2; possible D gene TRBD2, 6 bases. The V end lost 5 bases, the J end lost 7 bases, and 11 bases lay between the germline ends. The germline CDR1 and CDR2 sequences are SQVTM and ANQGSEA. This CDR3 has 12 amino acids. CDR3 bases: TGCAGCGTTTGGACGGGACTCGGGGAGCTGTTTTTT. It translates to CSVWTGLGELFF.

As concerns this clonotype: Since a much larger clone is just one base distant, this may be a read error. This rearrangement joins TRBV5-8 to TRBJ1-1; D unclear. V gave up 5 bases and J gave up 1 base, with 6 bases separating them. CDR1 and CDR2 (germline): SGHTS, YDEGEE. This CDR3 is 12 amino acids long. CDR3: CASRSRNTEAFF. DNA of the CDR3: TGTGCCAGCAGGTCGAGGAACACTGAAGCTTTCTTT.

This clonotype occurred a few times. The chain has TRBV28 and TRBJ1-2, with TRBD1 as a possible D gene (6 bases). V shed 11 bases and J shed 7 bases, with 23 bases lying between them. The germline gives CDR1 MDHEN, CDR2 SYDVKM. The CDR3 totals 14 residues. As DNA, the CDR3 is TGTGCCGGCGAGGGGGGGGGCGAGTCTGCTGGCTACACCTTC. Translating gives CAGEGGGESAGYTF.

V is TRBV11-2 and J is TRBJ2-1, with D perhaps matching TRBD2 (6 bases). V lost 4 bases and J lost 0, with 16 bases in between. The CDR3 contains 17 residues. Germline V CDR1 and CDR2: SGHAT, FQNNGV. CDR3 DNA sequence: TGTGCCAGCAGCTCCCGAGTCGCGGGGACCTCCTACAATGAGCAGTTCTTC. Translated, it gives CASSSRVAGTSYNEQFF.

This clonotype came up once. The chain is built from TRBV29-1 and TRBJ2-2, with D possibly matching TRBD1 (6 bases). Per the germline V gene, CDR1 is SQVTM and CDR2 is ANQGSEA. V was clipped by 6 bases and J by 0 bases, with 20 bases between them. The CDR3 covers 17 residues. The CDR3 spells CSVHRGWGRPNTGELFF. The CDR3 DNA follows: TGCAGCGTCCACCGAGGTTGGGGGCGCCCGAACACCGGGGAGCTGTTTTTT.

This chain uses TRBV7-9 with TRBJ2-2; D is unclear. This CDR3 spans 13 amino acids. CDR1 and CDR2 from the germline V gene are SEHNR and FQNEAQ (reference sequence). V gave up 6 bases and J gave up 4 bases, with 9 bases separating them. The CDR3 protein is CASSQLVTGELFF. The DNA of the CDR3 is TGTGCCAGCAGTCAGCTAGTCACCGGGGAGCTGTTTTTT.

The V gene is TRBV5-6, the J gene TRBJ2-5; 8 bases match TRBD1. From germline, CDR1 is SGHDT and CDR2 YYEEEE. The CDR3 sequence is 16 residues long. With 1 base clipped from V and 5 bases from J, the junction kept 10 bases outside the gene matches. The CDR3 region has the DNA TGTGCCAGCAGCTTGAATAGAGGACAGGGTGGGGAGACCCAGTACTTC. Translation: CASSLNRGQGGETQYF.